This TCR beta chain was retrieved from a study of blood T cell repertoires in COVID-19. Study information: Acute-phase and convalescent COVID-19 samples originated in the United States, Italy and Spain. Sources were T cells, B-cell-depleted T cells, or PBMCs; the material itself was cDNA or gDNA.

Per the original methods: Estimation of nucleated cell counts was performed using reference gene primer amplification. Clones were sequenced by immunoSEQ multiplex PCR, and TCRdb holds only the in-frame ones, with some missing. V and J calls and clone size are given by that table; D and trimming were obtained from the DNA. Among 300,000 to 450,000 clones listed, 85% were seen once. Per germline, CDR1 SGHRS and CDR2 YFSETQ. Trimming cost V 6 bases and J 5 bases, with 18 bases left between them. This CDR3 spans 14 amino acids. Sequencing was carried out using peripheral blood. The chain couples TRBV5-1 to TRBJ2-7, with D possibly TRBD1 on 5 matching bases. The clonotype comes from a woman aged 18-29 years with acute or convalescent COVID-19. The CDR3 region has the DNA TGCGCCAGCACCGCAGGGATGGGATCTAACGAGCAGTACTTC. It yields the protein CASTAGMGSNEQYF.